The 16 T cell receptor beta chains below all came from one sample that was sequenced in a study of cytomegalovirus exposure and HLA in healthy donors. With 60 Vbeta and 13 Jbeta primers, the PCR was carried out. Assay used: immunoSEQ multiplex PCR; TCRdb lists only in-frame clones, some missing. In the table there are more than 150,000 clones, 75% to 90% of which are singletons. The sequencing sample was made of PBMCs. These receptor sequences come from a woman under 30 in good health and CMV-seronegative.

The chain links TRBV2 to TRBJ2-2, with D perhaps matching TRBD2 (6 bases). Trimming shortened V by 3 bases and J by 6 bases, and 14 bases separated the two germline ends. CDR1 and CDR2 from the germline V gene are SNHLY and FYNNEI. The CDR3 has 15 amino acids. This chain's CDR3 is CASSEEGLEAGELFF. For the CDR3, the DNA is TGTGCCAGCAGTGAGGAGGGGTTGGAAGCCGGGGAGCTGTTTTTT.

The CDR3 region is CASSSTSGDQETQYF. DNA for the CDR3: TGCGCCAGCAGTTCGACTAGCGGGGATCAAGAGACCCAGTACTTC. This chain links TRBV4-1 with TRBJ2-5, with 11 bases lining up with TRBD2. The CDR3 is 15 amino acids. Germline CDR1 and CDR2: MGHRA and YSYEKL. Germline trimming cut 6 bases from V and 2 bases from J; bases unmatched to any gene: 5.

In nucleotides, the CDR3 is TGTGCCAGCAGTTACTCGACGGGGACTAGCACAGATACGCAGTATTTT. Translated: CASSYSTGTSTDTQYF. The chain combines TRBV6-5 with TRBJ2-3; a weak D match, TRBD2 (6 bases). The CDR3 has 16 residues. Trimming cost V 0 bases and J 0 bases, with 10 bases left between them. In germline, CDR1 is MNHEY, CDR2 SVGAGI.

CDR3 coding DNA: TGTGCCAGCAGCTTCGGAGCGGGGGCGATCAATGAGCAGTTCTTC. It specifies CASSFGAGAINEQFF. The chain couples TRBV7-2 to TRBJ2-1; 8 bases line up with TRBD2. Germline V gives CDR1 SGHTA, CDR2 FQGNSA. V was pared by 3 bases and J by 6 bases, with 7 bases of the junction left unmatched. The CDR3 extends over 15 amino acids.

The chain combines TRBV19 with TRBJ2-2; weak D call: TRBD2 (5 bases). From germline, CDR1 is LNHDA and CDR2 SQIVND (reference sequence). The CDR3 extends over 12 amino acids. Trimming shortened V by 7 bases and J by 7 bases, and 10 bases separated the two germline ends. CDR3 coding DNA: TGTGCCAGTACCCCTGGAGGCGGGGAGCTGTTTTTT. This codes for CASTPGGGELFF.

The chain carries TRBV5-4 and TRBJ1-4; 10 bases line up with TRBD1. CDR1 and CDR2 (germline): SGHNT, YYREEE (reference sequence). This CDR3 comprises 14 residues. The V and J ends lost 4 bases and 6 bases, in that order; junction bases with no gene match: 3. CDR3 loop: CASSAGQGDEKLFF. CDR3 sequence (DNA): TGTGCCAGCAGCGCTGGACAGGGGGATGAAAAACTGTTTTTT. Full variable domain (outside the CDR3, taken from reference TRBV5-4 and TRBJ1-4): ETGVTQSPTHLIKTRGQQVTLRCSSQSGHNTVSWYQQALGQGPQFIFQYYREEENGRGNFPPRFSGLQFPNYSSELNVNALELDDSALYLCASSAGQGDEKLFFGSGTQLSVL.

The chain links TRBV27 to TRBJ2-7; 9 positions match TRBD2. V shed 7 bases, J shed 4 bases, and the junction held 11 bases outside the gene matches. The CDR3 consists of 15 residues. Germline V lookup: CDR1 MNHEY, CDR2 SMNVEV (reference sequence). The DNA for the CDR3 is TGTGCCAGCAAGACTAGCGGTGGGAGACAATACGAGCAGTACTTC. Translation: CASKTSGGRQYEQYF.

The CDR3 spells CASSLLAGGGEQFF. The DNA for the CDR3 is TGTGCCAGCAGTTTACTAGCGGGAGGGGGGGAGCAGTTCTTC. The chain couples TRBV6-5 to TRBJ2-1; TRBD2 aligns across 13 bases. This CDR3 is built from 14 residues. The germline V gene encodes CDR1 MNHEY and CDR2 SVGAGI. The junction had 4 bases not matched to a gene; V was cut back by 4 bases and J by 10 bases.

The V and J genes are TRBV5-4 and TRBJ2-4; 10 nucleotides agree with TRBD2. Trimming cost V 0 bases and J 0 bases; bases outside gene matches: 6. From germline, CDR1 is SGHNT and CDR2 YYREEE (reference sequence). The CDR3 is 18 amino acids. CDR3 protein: CASSLVGGLAIAKNIQYF. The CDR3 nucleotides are TGTGCCAGCAGCTTGGTCGGGGGACTAGCGATAGCCAAAAACATTCAGTACTTC.

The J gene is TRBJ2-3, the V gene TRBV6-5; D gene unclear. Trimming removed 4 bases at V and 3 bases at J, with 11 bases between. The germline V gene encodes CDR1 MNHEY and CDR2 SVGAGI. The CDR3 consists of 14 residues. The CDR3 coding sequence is TGTGCCAGCAGTTCAACCGAAACTACAGATACGCAGTATTTT. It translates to CASSSTETTDTQYF.

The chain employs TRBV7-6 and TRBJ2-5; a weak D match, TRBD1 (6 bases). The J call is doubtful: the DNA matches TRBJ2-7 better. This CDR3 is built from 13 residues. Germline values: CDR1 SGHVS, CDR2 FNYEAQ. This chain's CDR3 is CASSQGTTYEQYF. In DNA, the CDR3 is TGTGCCAGCAGCCAGGGGACAACCTACGAGCAGTACTTC.

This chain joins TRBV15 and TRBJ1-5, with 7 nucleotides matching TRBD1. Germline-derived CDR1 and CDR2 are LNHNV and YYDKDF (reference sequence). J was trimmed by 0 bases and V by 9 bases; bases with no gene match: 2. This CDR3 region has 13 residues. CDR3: CATGQDSNQPQHF. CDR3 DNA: TGTGCCACTGGACAGGATAGCAATCAGCCCCAGCATTTT. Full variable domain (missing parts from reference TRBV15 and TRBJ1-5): DAMVIQNPRYQVTQFGKPVTLSCSQTLNHNVMYWYQQKSSQAPKLLFHYYDKDFNNEADTPDNFQSRRPNTSFCFLDIRSPGLGDTAMYLCATGQDSNQPQHFGDGTRLSIL.

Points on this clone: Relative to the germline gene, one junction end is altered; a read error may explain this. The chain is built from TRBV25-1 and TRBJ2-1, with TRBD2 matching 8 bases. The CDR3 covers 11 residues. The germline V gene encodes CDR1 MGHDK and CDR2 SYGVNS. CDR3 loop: CATVSGTRIVF. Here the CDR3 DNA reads TGTGCCACCGTATCCGGGACTAGGATAGTCTTC.

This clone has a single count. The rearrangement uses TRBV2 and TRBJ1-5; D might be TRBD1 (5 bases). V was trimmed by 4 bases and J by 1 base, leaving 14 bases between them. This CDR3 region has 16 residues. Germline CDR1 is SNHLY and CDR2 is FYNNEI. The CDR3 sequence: CASSVLGPFSNQPQHF. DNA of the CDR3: TGTGCCAGCAGTGTCTTGGGGCCTTTCAGCAATCAGCCCCAGCATTTT. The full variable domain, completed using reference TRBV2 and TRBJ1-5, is EPEVTQTPSHQVTQMGQEVILRCVPISNHLYFYWYRQILGQKVEFLVSFYNNEISEKSEIFDDQFSVERPDGSNFTLKIRSTKLEDSAMYFCASSVLGPFSNQPQHFGDGTRLSIL.

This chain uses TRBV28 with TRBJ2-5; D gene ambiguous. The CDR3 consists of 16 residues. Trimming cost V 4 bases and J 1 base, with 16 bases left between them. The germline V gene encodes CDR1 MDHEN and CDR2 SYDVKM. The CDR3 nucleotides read TGTGCCAGCAGTTCCCAGGTTTCCCTTAGCCAAGAGACCCAGTACTTC. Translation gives CASSSQVSLSQETQYF.

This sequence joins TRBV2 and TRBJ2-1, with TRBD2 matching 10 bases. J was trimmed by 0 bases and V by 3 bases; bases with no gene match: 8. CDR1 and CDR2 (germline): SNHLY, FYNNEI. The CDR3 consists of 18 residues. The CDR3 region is CASSEASGGLSSYNEQFF. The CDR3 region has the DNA TGTGCCAGCAGTGAGGCTAGCGGGGGCCTGAGCTCCTACAATGAGCAGTTCTTC.